What follows are 32 T cell receptor beta chains derived from one specimen sequenced in a study of T cell repertoires in cytomegalovirus infection. Each CDR3 protein gets one entry after TCRdb re-called the reads with MiXCR. The repertoire holds some 320,000 distinct CDR3 sequences, with under 35% as singletons. The antigens of these receptors remain unknown. The sample consisted of cultured PBMCs, taken from culture after CMV antigen stimulation. The receptors were gathered from a human donor in good health (CMV status not recorded). Some clones in this sample may be carry-over from other donors' samples.

This clonotype was detected only a few times. This sequence joins TRBV27 and TRBJ2-3; 8 bases match TRBD2. Germline CDR1 MNHEY, CDR2 SMNVEV (reference sequence). The CDR3 covers 16 residues. Trimming took 3 bases from V and 7 from J; bases not matched to a gene: 12. The CDR3 loop is CASSLIQGGGGNTQYF. DNA of the CDR3: TGTGCCAGCAGTTTGATACAGGGTGGCGGGGGGAATACGCAGTATTTT.

On this clonotype itself: The junction and the germline gene differ at one end; a read error may be behind it. This sequence joins TRBV4-1 and TRBJ2-1; TRBD1 agrees at 8 bases. This CDR3 is 18 amino acids long. Per germline, CDR1 MGHRA and CDR2 YSYEKL. The CDR3 bases are TGTGCCAGCAGCCCATCTTATGAGAGACAGGGGCCCTACAATGAGCAGTTCTTC. This gives the protein CASSPSYERQGPYNEQFF.

This rearrangement joins TRBV10-3 to TRBJ1-1; 9 bases are a match to TRBD1. Per germline, CDR1 ENHRY and CDR2 SYGVKD. CDR3 length: 16 amino acids. V lost 7 bases to trimming and J lost 1 base; unmatched junction nucleotides: 10. The CDR3 region is CAITFPGQGENTEAFF. DNA for the CDR3: TGTGCCATCACCTTCCCGGGACAGGGAGAGAACACTGAAGCTTTCTTT.

The V gene is TRBV12-3 or TRBV12-4, the J gene TRBJ2-1; a weak D match, TRBD2 (7 bases). The CDR3 has 15 residues. The ends were cut back, 5 bases at V and 6 bases at J, with 17 bases in the middle. CDR3 nucleotide sequence: TGTGCCAGCAGTCGATACGGGGGGCCGGCCAATGAGCAGTTCTTC. Translating it yields CASSRYGGPANEQFF.

There are a few counts of this clonotype. The chain carries TRBV4-1 and TRBJ2-3; TRBD2 agrees at 13 bases. This CDR3 spans 17 amino acids. V gave up 4 bases and J gave up 6 bases; unmatched junction bases: 10. Germline values: CDR1 MGHRA, CDR2 YSYEKL. The CDR3 region is CASSRGTSGDLADTQYF. The DNA for the CDR3 is TGCGCCAGCAGCCGAGGGACTAGCGGGGACCTGGCGGATACGCAGTATTTT.

This clonotype was picked up many times. V usage is TRBV7-2 and J usage is TRBJ1-1; 9 bases align to TRBD1. The germline V gene encodes CDR1 SGHTA and CDR2 FQGNSA. The CDR3 loop spans 15 amino acids. V lost 3 bases to trimming and J lost 5 bases; unmatched junction nucleotides: 7. The CDR3: CASSFGTGLGTEAFF. Written as DNA, the CDR3 is TGTGCCAGCAGCTTCGGGACAGGGTTAGGTACTGAAGCTTTCTTT.

This clonotype has just a few counts. The rearrangement joins TRBV25-1 to TRBJ2-5; the D gene is possibly TRBD1 (6 bases). Trimming shortened V by 2 bases and J by 5 bases, and 15 bases separated the two germline ends. There are 15 residues in the CDR3. Germline V gene sequence: CDR1 MGHDK, CDR2 SYGVNS. The CDR3 region has the DNA TGTGCCAGCAGTGAAAACAGGGTCGAATGGGAGACCCAGTACTTC. It codes for CASSENRVEWETQYF. The variable domain in full, completed from reference TRBV25-1 and TRBJ2-5, reads EADIYQTPRYLVIGTGKKITLECSQTMGHDKMYWYQQDPGMELHLIHYSYGVNSTEKGDLSSESTVSRIRTEHFPLTLESARPSHTSQYLCASSENRVEWETQYFGPGTRLLVL.

This clonotype came up many times. The rearrangement links TRBV20-1 to TRBJ2-1; 8 positions match TRBD1. This CDR3 comprises 10 residues. The germline V gene encodes CDR1 DFQATT and CDR2 SNEGSKA (reference sequence). The CDR3 sequence is CSTGGNEQFF. CDR3 DNA sequence: TGCAGCACAGGGGGCAATGAGCAGTTCTTC.

V usage is TRBV10-2 and J usage is TRBJ1-4; no reliable D call. Germline CDR1 reads WSHSY; CDR2 reads SAAADI. The V and J ends lost 3 bases and 8 bases respectively, with 13 bases between them. The CDR3 has 14 residues. The CDR3 DNA is TGCGCCAGCAGTGACTACGGGGATCGAGAAAAACTGTTTTTT. It specifies CASSDYGDREKLFF.

The chain employs TRBV27 and TRBJ2-1; 11 nucleotides align to TRBD2. The CDR3 is 16 amino acids. Looked up from germline, CDR1 is MNHEY and CDR2 is SMNVEV (reference sequence). Losses at the gene ends were 4 bases for V and 6 bases for J; bases not matched to a gene: 8. CDR3 sequence (DNA): TGTGCCAGCAGTTATAGCGGGAGGGCGAGGGGCAATGAGCAGTTCTTC. Its protein product is CASSYSGRARGNEQFF.

The chain combines TRBV6-2 or TRBV6-3 with TRBJ1-5, with 9 bases fitting TRBD1. This CDR3 has 12 residues. The V gene's germline CDR1 is MNHEY and CDR2 SVGEGT. V shed 7 bases and J 9 bases; nucleotides not matched to a gene: 4. CDR3 sequence reads: CASTRDRAPQHF. DNA of the CDR3: TGTGCCAGCACCCGGGACAGGGCGCCCCAGCATTTT.

This clonotype was seen at least ten times. The V call is TRBV6-2 or TRBV6-3, the J call TRBJ2-7; the D gene could be TRBD1 or TRBD2 (5 bases each). The V end lost 4 bases, the J end lost 0 bases, and 13 bases lay between the germline ends. This CDR3 has 15 amino acids. Germline V gives CDR1 MNHEY, CDR2 SVGEGT. This chain's CDR3 is CASSSGTASSYEQYF. CDR3 coding DNA: TGTGCCAGCAGTTCCGGGACGGCGAGCTCCTACGAGCAGTACTTC.

This sequence joins TRBV7-3 and TRBJ1-4; D not resolved. V was shortened by 5 bases and J by 5 bases, with 9 bases between the two germline ends. This CDR3 is built from 13 residues. Germline CDR1 and CDR2: SGHTA and FQGTGA. The CDR3 protein is CASSPNGNEKLFF. The CDR3, as DNA: TGTGCCAGCAGCCCAAACGGGAATGAAAAACTGTTTTTT.

This clonotype has a handful of counts. This chain connects TRBV20-1 to TRBJ1-5, with 10 bases aligning to TRBD1. The V gene's germline CDR1 is DFQATT and CDR2 SNEGSKA (reference sequence). Germline trimming cut 6 bases from V and 6 bases from J; bases unmatched to any gene: 5. CDR3 length: 13 residues. CDR3 nucleotides: TGCAGTGCGAAGACAGGGGGCACTCAGCCCCAGCATTTT. It is translated as CSAKTGGTQPQHF.

The CDR3 region has the DNA TGTGCTAGTGCTAGGGGACAAAGAAACACCATATATTTT. Its protein is CASARGQRNTIYF. The gene calls are TRBV12-5 and TRBJ1-3; TRBD1 might be the D (6 bases). This CDR3 is 13 amino acids long. CDR1 and CDR2 (germline): LGHNT, FRNRAP. V lost 7 bases and J lost 5, with 12 bases in between.

The rearrangement links TRBV29-1 to TRBJ1-1; D is perhaps TRBD1 (6 bases). Trimming removed 6 bases at V and 11 bases at J, with 16 bases between. Per the germline V gene, CDR1 is SQVTM and CDR2 is ANQGSEA. The CDR3 totals 11 residues. Here the CDR3 reads CSVMDSRKAFF. The CDR3 region has the DNA TGCAGCGTCATGGACAGTCGAAAGGCTTTCTTT.

This clonotype has a handful of counts. The chain recombines TRBV20-1 with TRBJ1-1; D is undetermined. V was cut by 2 bases and J by 1 base, with 8 bases left in between. This CDR3 has 13 amino acids. Germline V gives CDR1 DFQATT, CDR2 SNEGSKA (reference sequence). CDR3 protein: CSARISWNTEAFF. The CDR3 DNA is TGCAGTGCTAGAATCTCATGGAACACTGAAGCTTTCTTT.

The rearrangement links TRBV6-2 or TRBV6-3 to TRBJ1-5, with TRBD1 matching over 7 bases. The CDR3 covers 19 residues. Trimming cost V 4 bases and J 1 base; bases outside gene matches: 16. The germline V gene has CDR1 MNHEY and CDR2 SVGEGT. The CDR3 DNA is TGTGCCAGCAGTTTTGGCAGGGGGTTTTTGATTGGGAGCAATCAGCCCCAGCATTTT. Amino acid sequence: CASSFGRGFLIGSNQPQHF.

This clonotype is medium-sized within its sample. V is TRBV7-2 and J is TRBJ2-2; 8 bases match TRBD2. The CDR3 consists of 13 residues. Germline V gives CDR1 SGHTA, CDR2 FQGNSA. The V segment lost 7 bases and the J segment 7 bases; nucleotides outside the gene matches: 5. CDR3: CASTSREGGELFF. CDR3 bases: TGTGCCAGCACCAGCCGGGAGGGCGGGGAGCTGTTTTTT.

There are a few counts of this clonotype. The rearrangement uses TRBV27 and TRBJ1-2; D uncertain. The V gene's germline CDR1 is MNHEY and CDR2 SMNVEV (reference sequence). Deletions cut 8 bases from V and 3 bases from J, with 16 bases between. This CDR3 is 14 amino acids long. The CDR3, as DNA: TGTGCCAGCGGCCGAGACCCGGGTCACTATGGCTACACCTTC. It codes for CASGRDPGHYGYTF.

V is TRBV7-3 and J is TRBJ1-3, with a possible D match to TRBD1 (6 bases). From germline, CDR1 is SGHTA and CDR2 FQGTGA. The V and J ends lost 1 base and 2 bases respectively, with 12 bases between them. The CDR3 runs 16 residues. The CDR3 DNA reads TGTGCCAGCAGCTTAAGGGGGGGGGCACCTGGAAACACCATATATTTT. It codes for CASSLRGGAPGNTIYF. The full variable domain, completed using reference TRBV7-3 and TRBJ1-3, is GAGVSQTPSNKVTEKGKYVELRCDPISGHTALYWYRQSLGQGPEFLIYFQGTGAADDSGLPNDRFFAVRPEGSVSTLKIQRTERGDSAVYLCASSLRGGAPGNTIYFGEGSWLTVV.

This chain connects TRBV7-3 to TRBJ2-1; D uncertain. Germline CDR1 is SGHTA and CDR2 is FQGTGA. Trimming cost V 5 bases and J 4 bases, with 9 bases left between them. The CDR3 has 13 amino acids. For the CDR3, the DNA is TGTGCCAGCAGCGCGGCGTCTTACAATGAGCAGTTCTTC. Amino acid sequence: CASSAASYNEQFF.

This chain connects TRBV7-9 to TRBJ2-5; no definite D call. This CDR3 has 15 residues. In germline, CDR1 is SEHNR, CDR2 FQNEAQ (reference sequence). V was pared by 0 bases and J by 5 bases, with 13 bases between. The CDR3 DNA is TGTGCCAGCAGCTTAGCCCCGAAGGGCAGGGAGACCCAGTACTTC. This gives the protein CASSLAPKGRETQYF.

This clonotype appeared many times. The V call is TRBV10-3, the J call TRBJ2-1; 7 bases line up with TRBD1. V lost 7 bases and J lost 2; bases outside the gene matches: 5. This CDR3 has 14 amino acids. Germline lookup yields CDR1 ENHRY and CDR2 SYGVKD. CDR3 protein: CAIMQGDTYNEQFF. CDR3 DNA: TGTGCCATCATGCAGGGGGACACCTACAATGAGCAGTTCTTC.

In this sample, this clonotype turned up a few times. The gene calls are TRBV6-1 and TRBJ2-5; TRBD2 aligns across 10 bases. Germline V gene lookup returns CDR1 MNHNS and CDR2 SASEGT. Unmatched junction bases numbered 8, after V lost 6 bases and J lost 7 bases. The CDR3 length is 14 residues. The CDR3 DNA follows: TGTGCCAGCAGAGAGAGCGGGGGGGGGGGGACCCAGTACTTC. This codes for CASRESGGGGTQYF.

V is TRBV7-6 and J is TRBJ2-5, with TRBD1 identical over 8 bases. V trimming: 3 bases; J trimming: 5 bases; junction bases outside the gene matches: 5. From germline, CDR1 is SGHVS and CDR2 FNYEAQ. The CDR3 has 14 amino acids. The CDR3 sequence: CASSFQGAEETQYF. Written as DNA, the CDR3 is TGTGCCAGCAGCTTTCAGGGGGCAGAGGAGACCCAGTACTTC.

There are a few counts of this clonotype. J is TRBJ1-5 and V is TRBV20-1; D is uncertain. This CDR3 contains 14 residues. Trimming removed 3 bases at V and 5 bases at J, with 14 bases between. Per germline, CDR1 DFQATT and CDR2 SNEGSKA (reference sequence). The CDR3 DNA is TGCAGTGCTAGGCCCGCAGGAGACCATCAGCCCCAGCATTTT. Its translation: CSARPAGDHQPQHF.

This clonotype was detected only a few times. This chain connects TRBV7-8 to TRBJ1-1; 9 bases are shared with TRBD1. Germline CDR1 and CDR2: SGHVS and FQNEAQ. Trimming cost V 4 bases and J 1 base; bases outside gene matches: 4. The CDR3 contains 15 residues. The CDR3 here is CASSWEGQGNTEAFF. DNA of the CDR3: TGTGCCAGCAGCTGGGAGGGACAGGGGAACACTGAAGCTTTCTTT.

The genes are TRBV30 and TRBJ2-7; possibly TRBD1 for D (6 bases). V was trimmed by 5 bases and J by 5 bases, leaving 16 bases between them. There are 13 residues in the CDR3. Germline CDR1 is GTSNPN and CDR2 is SVGIG (reference sequence). For the CDR3, the DNA is TGTGCCTGGGAGAGGGGGAACGGGGACGAGCAGTACTTC. It codes for CAWERGNGDEQYF.

The chain carries TRBV7-6 and TRBJ2-5, with 10 bases that match TRBD1. Germline V gene sequence: CDR1 SGHVS, CDR2 FNYEAQ. CDR3 size: 16 residues. V dropped 1 base and J dropped 3; count of bases not matched to a gene: 5. The DNA of the CDR3 is TGTGCCAGCAGCTTAGGCGGGACAGGGGACAAAGAGACCCAGTACTTC. Protein sequence: CASSLGGTGDKETQYF.

This clonotype was observed a handful of times. The gene calls are TRBV6-6 and TRBJ1-4; no clear D. The CDR3 is made up of 14 amino acids. V was trimmed by 6 bases and J by 8 bases, leaving 16 bases between them. Germline V gives CDR1 MNHNY, CDR2 SVGAGI (reference sequence). The CDR3 sequence is CASSGNPKMEKLFF. DNA for the CDR3: TGTGCCAGCAGCGGGAACCCCAAAATGGAAAAACTGTTTTTT.

The sample holds a few counts of this clonotype. This chain links TRBV27 with TRBJ2-1; unclear D gene. The CDR3 is 12 residues long. V shed 4 bases and J shed 5 bases, with 6 bases lying between them. Germline-derived CDR1 and CDR2 are MNHEY and SMNVEV (reference sequence). The DNA for the CDR3 is TGTGCCAGCAGTTACACAGACAATGAGCAGTTCTTC. Translation gives CASSYTDNEQFF.